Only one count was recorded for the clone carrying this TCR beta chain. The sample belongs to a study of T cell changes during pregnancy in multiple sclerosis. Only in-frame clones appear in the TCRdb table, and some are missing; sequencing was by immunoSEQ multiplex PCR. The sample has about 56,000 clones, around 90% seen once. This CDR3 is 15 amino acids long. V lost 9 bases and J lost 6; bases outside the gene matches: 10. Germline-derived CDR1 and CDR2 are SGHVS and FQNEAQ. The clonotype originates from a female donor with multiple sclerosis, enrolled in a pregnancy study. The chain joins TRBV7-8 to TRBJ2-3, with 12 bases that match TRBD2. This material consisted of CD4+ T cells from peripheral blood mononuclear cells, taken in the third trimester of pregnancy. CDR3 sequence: CASSGTSGGPDTQYF. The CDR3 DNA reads TGTGCCAGTTCGGGAACTAGCGGGGGGCCGGATACGCAGTATTTT.